The 5 T cell receptor beta chains below were found in one sample sequenced in a study of shared clonotypes between healthy human individuals (dated by TCRdb to the early 2020s). Library preparation was by the immunoSEQ multiplex PCR assay. The table comes from immuneACCESS by way of TCRdb, which keeps in-frame sequences with V and J called. Part of the clones is missing from these tables; in studies checked, under half for an unresolved V gene and the rest for unknown reasons. This sample has a few hundred thousand clones in its table, and around 95% of those were observed once. The top ten constitute 0.1% to 0.11% of the sample. CD8 naive samples consisted of CD45RO-negative cells that were positively selected for CCR7, yielding a CD45RA+CCR7+ population without TemRA cells. Material: naive CD8+ T cells sorted from blood. The cell subset or site tag for this specimen amounts to: CD45RA+CCR7+. These receptors all come from a woman in her 30s in good health.

This rearrangement joins TRBV7-6 to TRBJ2-2, with no clear D. The germline V and J ends were trimmed by 1 base and 8 bases, with 5 bases remaining between them. The CDR3 is 12 amino acids. Per the germline V gene, CDR1 is SGHVS and CDR2 is FNYEAQ. The CDR3 spells CASSLEGGELFF. The CDR3 nucleotides read TGTGCCAGCAGCTTAGAAGGAGGGGAGCTGTTTTTT. Using reference TRBV7-6 and TRBJ2-2 for the parts outside the CDR3, the full variable domain is GAGVSQSPRYKVTKRGQDVALRCDPISGHVSLYWYRQALGQGPEFLTYFNYEAQQDKSGLPNDRFSAERPEGSISTLTIQRTEQRDSAMYRCASSLEGGELFFGEGSRLTVL.

This chain connects TRBV9 to TRBJ2-1; 11 nucleotides line up with TRBD1. This CDR3 contains 17 residues. V shed 3 bases and J 3 bases; nucleotides not matched to a gene: 8. The germline gives CDR1 SGDLS, CDR2 YYNGEE. CDR3 loop: CASSASGQGVVYNEQFF. CDR3 coding DNA: TGTGCCAGCAGCGCCTCGGGACAGGGGGTCGTCTACAATGAGCAGTTCTTC.

The rearrangement joins TRBV7-6 to TRBJ2-1; TRBD2 matches at 8 bases. The CDR3 has 17 residues. CDR1 SGHVS and CDR2 FNYEAQ come from the germline V gene. V dropped 5 bases and J dropped 2; count of bases not matched to a gene: 11. The CDR3 DNA is TGTGCCAGCAGCGGTCGGACTAGCTTGCCCCCCTACAATGAGCAGTTCTTC. Translation gives CASSGRTSLPPYNEQFF. Together with reference TRBV7-6 and TRBJ2-1, the CDR3 gives the full variable domain: GAGVSQSPRYKVTKRGQDVALRCDPISGHVSLYWYRQALGQGPEFLTYFNYEAQQDKSGLPNDRFSAERPEGSISTLTIQRTEQRDSAMYRCASSGRTSLPPYNEQFFGPGTRLTVL.

A single count supports this clone. The J gene is TRBJ2-7, the V gene TRBV4-1; D uncertain. Germline CDR1 and CDR2: MGHRA and YSYEKL. The CDR3 is 14 amino acids. Trimming pared 1 base from V and 4 bases from J, leaving 11 bases between. CDR3 nucleotides: TGCGCCAGCAGCCAAGGAGTAGACCGTTACGAGCAGTACTTC. The encoded protein is CASSQGVDRYEQYF.

The chain uses TRBV9 and TRBJ2-1; possibly TRBD1 or TRBD2 for D (7 bases each). The CDR3 consists of 15 residues. Germline lookup yields CDR1 SGDLS and CDR2 YYNGEE. Trimming pared 4 bases from V and 9 bases from J, leaving 20 bases between. DNA of the CDR3: TGTGCCAGCAGCTTCCAAACAGGGGAGGGGGGTGAGCAGTTCTTC. Protein: CASSFQTGEGGEQFF.